The clone carrying this T cell receptor beta chain was counted a single time. What it binds is unknown. Exclusion of a patient followed from autoimmune disease history or systemic immunosuppression. This sample is part of a study of OX40 agonist ivuxolimab in advanced cancers. About the study: Patients undergoing dose escalation presented with hepatocellular carcinoma, melanoma, renal cell or head and neck cancer. Study-wide results and caveats: Determination of antigen specificity was not performed for the expanded peripheral T cells.

Generated by immunoSEQ multiplex PCR, the TCRdb table keeps only in-frame clones and is missing some. The sample has fewer than 20,000 clones; around 69% are singletons. V was trimmed by 6 bases and J by 6 bases, leaving 15 bases between them. The CDR3 covers 15 residues. This sequence was found in an adult with an advanced solid tumor such as melanoma, head and neck, liver or kidney cancer. The material was CD4+ or CD8+ T cells sorted from blood, obtained in a trial of the OX40 agonist ivuxolimab. This chain links TRBV23-1 with TRBJ1-6; D is unresolved. TRBV23-1 qualifies as an ORF whose function is uncertain. The CDR3 is CASRPVGLGNSPLHF. CDR3 coding DNA: TGCGCCAGCAGGCCCGTGGGTTTAGGTAATTCACCCCTCCACTTT.